A single sample gave rise to the 19 T cell receptor beta chains below, sequenced in a study of regulatory T cells in long-lasting Graves disease. Noted time point: persistent/refractory GD, antithyroid drugs over 5 years with positive TRAb. From RNA extracted from PBMCs, the TCR library was made. Sequencing libraries for TCR beta were prepared with iRepertoire HTBI primers and Arm-PCR of CDR3 regions. TCRdb re-called the multiplex PCR reads with MiXCR, one entry per CDR3 protein. The sample records approximately 470,000 distinct CDR3 sequences, 20% being singletons. The sample was peripheral blood mononuclear cells (PBMCs), taken when the disease was refractory, from a patient treated with antithyroid drugs. Receptors originate from a female donor with Graves disease.

The J gene is TRBJ1-1, the V gene TRBV7-9; D not resolved. V lost 2 bases, J lost 2 bases, and 12 bases lay in between. From germline, CDR1 is SEHNR and CDR2 FQNEAQ (reference sequence). This CDR3 has 15 amino acids. DNA of the CDR3: TGTGCCAGCAGCTTATTTCTCGGGGATAACACTGAAGCTTTCTTT. It encodes CASSLFLGDNTEAFF.

This clonotype was counted only a few times. The V call is TRBV20-1, the J call TRBJ2-4; tentatively, D is TRBD2 (6 bases). Trimming removed 1 base from V and 8 bases from J, with 6 bases in between. The CDR3 has 11 residues. Per germline, CDR1 DFQATT and CDR2 SNEGSKA (reference sequence). The CDR3 protein is CSARGGDIQYF. CDR3 DNA: TGCAGTGCTAGAGGGGGGGACATTCAGTACTTC.

This clonotype was counted only a few times. This chain connects TRBV27 to TRBJ2-5; TRBD2 agrees at 9 bases. V dropped 6 bases and J dropped 5; count of bases not matched to a gene: 10. The CDR3 contains 15 residues. In germline, CDR1 is MNHEY, CDR2 SMNVEV (reference sequence). Here the CDR3 reads CASRLGLALPETQYF. CDR3 DNA sequence: TGTGCCAGCAGACTGGGACTAGCCCTTCCTGAGACCCAGTACTTC.

This sequence joins TRBV7-3 and TRBJ1-6; D uncertain. This CDR3 spans 14 amino acids. CDR1 is SGHTA and CDR2 is FQGTGA in the germline V gene. Trimming pared 1 base from V and 8 bases from J, leaving 9 bases between. CDR3 nucleotides: TGTGCCAGCAGCTTAAGCCGCCGGGATTCACCCCTCCACTTT. Translated: CASSLSRRDSPLHF.

The V and J genes are TRBV20-1 and TRBJ1-5; D is ambiguous. The V end lost 5 bases, the J end lost 9 bases, and 20 bases lay between the germline ends. The germline V gene has CDR1 DFQATT and CDR2 SNEGSKA (reference sequence). This CDR3 comprises 14 residues. This CDR3 is CSALSERIDPPQHF. The DNA of the CDR3 is TGCAGTGCTTTATCCGAGAGAATCGATCCGCCCCAGCATTTT.

This clonotype was picked up many times. The chain recombines TRBV28 with TRBJ2-7, with 13 bases matching TRBD2. V shed 4 bases and J 6 bases; nucleotides not matched to a gene: 9. Germline CDR1 is MDHEN and CDR2 is SYDVKM. The CDR3 length is 16 residues. The CDR3 sequence: CASSSQLAGGPLEQYF. The CDR3 DNA is TGTGCCAGCAGTTCCCAACTAGCGGGAGGGCCGCTCGAGCAGTACTTC.

This clonotype was observed at least ten times. The chain is built from TRBV30 and TRBJ2-5, with unresolved D. Germline V CDR1 and CDR2: GTSNPN, SVGIG (reference sequence). V was shortened by 2 bases and J by 5 bases, with 12 bases between the two germline ends. This CDR3 is built from 13 residues. The CDR3 here is CAWSPARVETQYF. The CDR3 bases are TGTGCCTGGAGTCCGGCAAGAGTGGAGACCCAGTACTTC.

This rearrangement joins TRBV5-1 to TRBJ2-7, with D uncertain. The CDR3 is 14 residues long. Trimming shortened V by 0 bases and J by 4 bases, and 11 bases separated the two germline ends. Germline values: CDR1 SGHRS, CDR2 YFSETQ. The CDR3 bases are TGCGCCAGCAGCTTGGCCTCGGGTTTTTACGAGCAGTACTTC. Its protein is CASSLASGFYEQYF.

There are many counts of this clonotype. This chain joins TRBV3-1 and TRBJ1-6; unclear D gene. The ends were cut back, 4 bases at V and 0 bases at J, with 16 bases in the middle. Germline loops: CDR1 LGHDT, CDR2 YNNKEL (reference sequence). The CDR3 runs to 18 residues. The CDR3 loop reads CASSRRREAPSYNSPLHF. The CDR3 region has the DNA TGTGCCAGCAGCCGTCGGAGGGAGGCCCCCTCCTATAATTCACCCCTCCACTTT.

This clonotype was observed a few times. The chain has TRBV5-1 and TRBJ2-7, with 7 bases matching TRBD2. Germline V CDR1 and CDR2: SGHRS, YFSETQ. The CDR3 is made up of 15 amino acids. The junction had 8 bases not matched to a gene; V was cut back by 1 base and J by 4 bases. The CDR3 here is CASSLIGRERYEQYF. The CDR3 DNA follows: TGCGCCAGCAGCTTGATTGGGCGGGAGAGGTACGAGCAGTACTTC.

There are many counts of this clonotype. CDR3 coding DNA: TGTGCCAGCAGCTTAGCTGGGGGCGATGGCTACACCTTC. Translated, it gives CASSLAGGDGYTF. This chain uses TRBV7-6 with TRBJ1-2, with D possibly being TRBD1 (6 bases). V lost 0 bases to trimming and J lost 6 bases, with 8 bases between them. CDR3 length: 13 amino acids. Germline loops: CDR1 SGHVS, CDR2 FNYEAQ.

This clonotype was observed a few times. This rearrangement joins TRBV20-1 to TRBJ1-1; possibly TRBD1 for D (5 bases). V was shortened by 5 bases and J by 4 bases, with 17 bases between the two germline ends. Germline V CDR1 and CDR2: DFQATT, SNEGSKA (reference sequence). The CDR3 has 14 amino acids. The CDR3 sequence: CSAPRALDFTEAFF. The CDR3, as DNA: TGCAGTGCTCCCAGGGCTTTGGATTTCACTGAAGCTTTCTTT.

The sample holds many counts of this clonotype. This chain connects TRBV6-5 to TRBJ2-7, with a tentative D call TRBD2 (5 bases). CDR3 length: 13 amino acids. Trimming removed 2 bases at V and 4 bases at J, with 9 bases between. Germline CDR1 is MNHEY and CDR2 is SVGAGI. The CDR3, as DNA: TGTGCCAGCAGTTACGGTCCGGGGTACGAGCAGTACTTC. Translating gives CASSYGPGYEQYF.

The DNA for the CDR3 is TGTGCCAGCAGCGCACCAGACCAACCGAACACTGAAGCTTTCTTT. This codes for CASSAPDQPNTEAFF. The rearrangement joins TRBV9 to TRBJ1-1; D ambiguous. Looked up from germline, CDR1 is SGDLS and CDR2 is YYNGEE. With 3 bases removed from V and 1 base from J, the gap between germline ends came to 13 bases. The CDR3 loop spans 15 amino acids.

Note on this clonotype: A junction end diverges from the germline sequence, so it may reflect a read error. The chain couples TRBV7-7 to TRBJ2-5; 13 bases align to TRBD2. The CDR3 runs to 17 residues. Germline assignment: CDR1 SSHAT and CDR2 FNYEAQ (reference sequence). CDR3 sequence reads: CASSPGTSGVAQETQYF. The CDR3, as DNA: TGTGCTAGCAGCCCTGGGACTAGCGGGGTAGCTCAAGAGACCCAGTACTTC.

This rearrangement joins TRBV20-1 to TRBJ2-7; D gene unclear. Germline CDR1 is DFQATT and CDR2 is SNEGSKA (reference sequence). With 5 bases removed from V and 1 base from J, the gap between germline ends came to 9 bases. This CDR3 has 12 residues. The CDR3 loop reads CSALARSYEQYF. CDR3 coding DNA: TGCAGTGCTCTTGCTAGGTCCTACGAGCAGTACTTC.

The rearrangement uses TRBV25-1 and TRBJ2-1, with a tentative D call TRBD2 (6 bases). Trimming removed 3 bases at V and 8 bases at J, with 20 bases between. Germline values: CDR1 MGHDK, CDR2 SYGVNS. The CDR3 is made up of 16 amino acids. Written as DNA, the CDR3 is TGTGCCAGCAGTGATCCGAGCGGGTCTTCTGGGGATGAGCAGTTCTTC. It encodes CASSDPSGSSGDEQFF.

This chain links TRBV20-1 with TRBJ2-3; 8 bases agree with TRBD2. The CDR3 consists of 15 residues. The germline CDR1 and CDR2 sequences are DFQATT and SNEGSKA (reference sequence). The ends lost 5 bases at V and 4 bases at J; junction bases unmatched: 11. In DNA, the CDR3 is TGCAGTGCTGAGGACGGCGGGAGGAACGCAGATACGCAGTATTTT. Amino acids: CSAEDGGRNADTQYF.

This chain links TRBV7-9 with TRBJ1-2, with 7 nucleotides matching TRBD1. The junction had 8 bases not matched to a gene; V was cut back by 3 bases and J by 7 bases. The CDR3 contains 14 residues. CDR1 and CDR2 from the germline V gene are SEHNR and FQNEAQ (reference sequence). In nucleotides, the CDR3 is TGTGCCAGCAGCTTTTTGGAGGGGGCGCGTGGCTACACCTTC. It translates to CASSFLEGARGYTF. Together with reference TRBV7-9 and TRBJ1-2, the CDR3 gives the full variable domain: DTGVSQNPRHKITKRGQNVTFRCDPISEHNRLYWYRQTLGQGPEFLTYFQNEAQLEKSRLLSDRFSAERPKGSFSTLEIQRTEQGDSAMYLCASSFLEGARGYTFGSGTRLTVV.